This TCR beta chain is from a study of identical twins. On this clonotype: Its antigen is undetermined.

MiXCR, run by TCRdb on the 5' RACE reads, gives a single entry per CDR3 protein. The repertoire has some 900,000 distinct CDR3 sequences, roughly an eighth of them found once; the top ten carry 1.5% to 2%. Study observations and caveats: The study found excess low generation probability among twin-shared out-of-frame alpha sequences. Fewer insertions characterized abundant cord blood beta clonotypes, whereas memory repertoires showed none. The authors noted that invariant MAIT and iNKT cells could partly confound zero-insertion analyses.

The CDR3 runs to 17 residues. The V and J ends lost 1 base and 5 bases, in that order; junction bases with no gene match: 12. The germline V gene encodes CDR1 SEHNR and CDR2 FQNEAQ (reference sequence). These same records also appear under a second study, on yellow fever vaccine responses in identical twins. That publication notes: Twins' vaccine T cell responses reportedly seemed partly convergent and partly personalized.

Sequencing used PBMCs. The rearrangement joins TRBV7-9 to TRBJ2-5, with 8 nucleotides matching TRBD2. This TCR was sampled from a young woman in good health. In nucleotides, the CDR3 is TGTGCCAGCAGCTTAGGGGTCGAAAGGACTAGCTCGGAGACCCAGTACTTC. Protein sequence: CASSLGVERTSSETQYF. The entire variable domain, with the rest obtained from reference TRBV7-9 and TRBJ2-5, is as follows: DTGVSQNPRHKITKRGQNVTFRCDPISEHNRLYWYRQTLGQGPEFLTYFQNEAQLEKSRLLSDRFSAERPKGSFSTLEIQRTEQGDSAMYLCASSLGVERTSSETQYFGPGTRLLVL.